A single sample gave rise to the 14 T cell receptor beta chains below, sequenced in a study of T cells in localized non-small cell lung cancer. Repertoires were generated with immunoSEQ multiplex PCR, while TCRdb's copy carries only in-frame clones and drops some. The data contain some 19,000 clones, approximately 84% of them seen just once; the ten biggest clones take up 2% to 2.5%. The sample here was peripheral blood, taken before any cancer treatment. These receptors all stem from a man aged 40-75 years with stage I lung adenocarcinoma.

This clone was seen once. V usage is TRBV10-3 and J usage is TRBJ2-5, with 7 bases fitting TRBD1. The CDR3 contains 13 residues. V was clipped by 6 bases and J by 2 bases; unmatched bases: 3. CDR1 and CDR2 (germline): ENHRY, SYGVKD. DNA of the CDR3: TGTGCCATCAGCTGGGACAGTCAAGAGACCCAGTACTTC. Translating it yields CAISWDSQETQYF.

The chain employs TRBV19 and TRBJ2-1, with a weak D call TRBD2 (5 bases). From germline, CDR1 is LNHDA and CDR2 SQIVND (reference sequence). The CDR3 consists of 14 residues. Between the trimmed V and J ends, which lost 4 bases and 4 bases, there was a span of 11 bases. The CDR3 DNA follows: TGTGCCAGTAGTAGCGAGACTATTTACAATGAGCAGTTCTTC. Protein product: CASSSETIYNEQFF.

The CDR3 DNA reads as TGTGCCAGCAGTTACACGACAGGGGGGAACACTGAAGCTTTCTTT. Translation: CASSYTTGGNTEAFF. This sequence joins TRBV6-6 and TRBJ1-1; 9 bases fit TRBD1. Germline-derived CDR1 and CDR2 are MNHNY and SVGAGI (reference sequence). The CDR3 contains 15 residues. The ends lost 2 bases at V and 1 base at J; junction bases unmatched: 2.

This chain joins TRBV28 and TRBJ1-5; 11 nucleotides align to TRBD1. Germline assignment: CDR1 MDHEN and CDR2 SYDVKM. The CDR3 runs to 15 residues. J lost 2 bases, V lost 6 bases, and 3 bases had no gene match. As DNA, the CDR3 is TGTGCCAGCAGGTGGGGACAGGGGGGCAATCAGCCCCAGCATTTT. Protein product: CASRWGQGGNQPQHF.

The chain combines TRBV13 with TRBJ2-3; D perhaps matches TRBD1 (5 bases). Trimming took 5 bases from V and 0 from J, leaving 12 bases between them. Per the germline V gene, CDR1 is PRHDT and CDR2 is FYEKMQ (reference sequence). The CDR3 extends over 15 amino acids. The CDR3: CASSRTTASTDTQYF. CDR3 bases: TGTGCCAGCAGCCGCACGACAGCTAGCACAGATACGCAGTATTTT.

The rearrangement joins TRBV5-5 to TRBJ2-1; D gene ambiguous. This CDR3 region has 15 residues. Per germline, CDR1 SGHKS and CDR2 YYEKEE (reference sequence). Trimming pared 0 bases from V and 7 bases from J, leaving 14 bases between. CDR3 sequence reads: CASSLEALYTNEQFF. CDR3 in DNA: TGTGCCAGCAGCTTGGAGGCTCTGTACACGAATGAGCAGTTCTTC.

This clone was counted a single time. The J gene is TRBJ2-3, the V gene TRBV11-1; no definite D call. Germline V gene data show CDR1 as SGHAT and CDR2 as FQDESV (reference sequence). The CDR3 has 14 residues. V was cut by 4 bases and J by 5 bases, with 13 bases left in between. The CDR3 here is CASSSSGEGDTQYF. In nucleotides, the CDR3 is TGTGCCAGCAGCTCAAGTGGAGAAGGAGATACGCAGTATTTT. The whole variable domain, filled in from reference TRBV11-1 and TRBJ2-3, reads EAEVAQSPRYKITEKSQAVAFWCDPISGHATLYWYRQILGQGPELLVQFQDESVVDDSQLPKDRFSAERLKGVDSTLKIQPAELGDSAMYLCASSSSGEGDTQYFGPGTRLTVL.

The rearrangement joins TRBV7-3 to TRBJ2-2; 11 bases agree with TRBD2. The germline gives CDR1 SGHTA, CDR2 FQGTGA. The length of the CDR3 is 16 residues. With 5 bases clipped from V and 3 bases from J, the junction kept 5 bases outside the gene matches. The CDR3 coding sequence is TGTGCCAGCAGCGAGACTAGCGGGGCGTACACCGGGGAGCTGTTTTTT. It is translated as CASSETSGAYTGELFF.

The chain joins TRBV23-1 to TRBJ2-7, with 10 bases matching TRBD1. TRBV23-1 is annotated as an ORF whose role is uncertain. The CDR3 loop spans 21 amino acids. Unmatched junction bases numbered 19, after V lost 0 bases and J lost 2 bases. The CDR3 sequence is CASSQSRKSGTGAFGTYEQYF. CDR3 coding DNA: TGCGCCAGCAGTCAATCGAGGAAATCCGGGACAGGGGCCTTCGGAACCTACGAGCAGTACTTC.

The count of this clone is one. The gene calls are TRBV23-1 and TRBJ1-4, with a possible D match to TRBD1 (5 bases). TRBV23-1 is labeled an ORF, and its function is uncertain. The CDR3 runs to 15 residues. V was cut by 4 bases and J by 3 bases, with 12 bases left in between. Written as DNA, the CDR3 is TGCGCCAGCAGTCCTTTCCGACAGCCTAATGAAAAACTGTTTTTT. This translates into CASSPFRQPNEKLFF.

This chain joins TRBV9 and TRBJ2-1, with D perhaps matching TRBD1 or TRBD2 (5 bases each). Germline V gives CDR1 SGDLS, CDR2 YYNGEE. The V end was cut by 0 bases, the J end by 4 bases, with 14 bases between. The CDR3 is 16 residues long. The CDR3: CASSVAGRGAYNEQFF. CDR3 nucleotides: TGTGCCAGCAGCGTAGCTGGGAGAGGGGCTTACAATGAGCAGTTCTTC.

The chain has TRBV7-9 and TRBJ2-7; 9 bases match TRBD2. The CDR3 is 14 residues long. The V segment lost 2 bases and the J segment 5 bases; nucleotides outside the gene matches: 4. The germline CDR1 and CDR2 sequences are SEHNR and FQNEAQ (reference sequence). CDR3 bases: TGTGCCAGCAGCTTACCAGCGGGGGGTAACGAGCAGTACTTC. This codes for CASSLPAGGNEQYF.

J is TRBJ1-1 and V is TRBV28, with TRBD1 as a possible D gene (6 bases). Trimming took 4 bases from V and 1 from J, leaving 16 bases between them. The CDR3 loop spans 16 amino acids. The V gene's germline CDR1 is MDHEN and CDR2 SYDVKM. CDR3 DNA sequence: TGTGCCAGCAGTTGGCCACAGGGAGGGGCGAACACTGAAGCTTTCTTT. Its translation is CASSWPQGGANTEAFF.

This chain connects TRBV11-2 to TRBJ2-7; maybe TRBD1 (5 bases). Germline CDR1 and CDR2: SGHAT and FQNNGV. Trimming left V 3 bases short and J 0 bases short, with 9 bases between. This CDR3 is built from 14 residues. The CDR3 reads CASSFRQYSYEQYF. The CDR3 DNA reads as TGTGCCAGCAGCTTCCGACAGTACTCCTACGAGCAGTACTTC.